This passage covers 7 T cell receptor beta chains from one sample sequenced in a study of siplizumab effects on memory and regulatory T cells. Repertoires were generated with immunoSEQ multiplex PCR, while TCRdb's copy carries only in-frame clones and drops some. Here the sample spans about 72,000 clones, less than 95% being singletons. Specimen: CD8+ T cells sorted from blood. The receptors originated from a human donor in good health.

The chain joins TRBV4-1 to TRBJ1-2; maybe TRBD1 (5 bases). CDR1 is MGHRA and CDR2 is YSYEKL in the germline V gene. This CDR3 has 15 residues. V lost 0 bases and J lost 2, with 10 bases in between. The CDR3: CASSQDPRENYGYTF. The CDR3 nucleotides are TGCGCCAGCAGCCAAGATCCCAGGGAAAACTATGGCTACACCTTC.

The gene calls are TRBV2 and TRBJ2-3, with 8 bases matching TRBD2. Germline-derived CDR1 and CDR2 are SNHLY and FYNNEI. The CDR3 is 16 residues long. V shed 6 bases, J shed 4 bases, and the junction held 12 bases outside the gene matches. The CDR3 loop reads CASRTFRGGEADTQYF. CDR3 bases: TGTGCCAGCAGAACCTTCCGGGGGGGGGAGGCAGATACGCAGTATTTT.

The chain links TRBV4-1 to TRBJ1-1; D is undetermined. The germline gives CDR1 MGHRA, CDR2 YSYEKL. The CDR3 runs to 15 residues. V was pared by 1 base and J by 3 bases, with 12 bases between. In nucleotides, the CDR3 is TGCGCCAGCAGCCAAGCCGCGGCGGGAGACACTGAAGCTTTCTTT. Protein sequence: CASSQAAAGDTEAFF.

The CDR3 region has the DNA TGTGCCAGCAGCTCAGGGGGAGGTGAAGCTTTCTTT. This sequence encodes CASSSGGGEAFF. The rearrangement links TRBV7-6 to TRBJ1-1, with 7 bases matching TRBD1. The V gene's germline CDR1 is SGHVS and CDR2 FNYEAQ. The V and J ends lost 4 bases and 7 bases, in that order; junction bases with no gene match: 3. This CDR3 region has 12 residues.

V is TRBV7-9 and J is TRBJ2-1; D is unresolved. Germline CDR1 SEHNR, CDR2 FQNEAQ (reference sequence). V shed 1 base and J shed 0 bases, with 13 bases lying between them. The CDR3 contains 17 residues. The CDR3 DNA reads as TGTGCCAGCAGCTTAGAGGGCGACCTTTACTCCTACAATGAGCAGTTCTTC. It is translated as CASSLEGDLYSYNEQFF.

The chain recombines TRBV7-2 with TRBJ2-1, with 13 bases identical to TRBD2. V gave up 3 bases and J gave up 4 bases; unmatched junction bases: 9. This CDR3 has 18 amino acids. CDR1 and CDR2 from the germline V gene are SGHTA and FQGNSA. The CDR3 loop is CASSFIGLAGVYYNEQFF. Written as DNA, the CDR3 is TGTGCCAGCAGCTTCATCGGACTAGCGGGAGTGTATTACAATGAGCAGTTCTTC.

The genes are TRBV25-1 and TRBJ2-5, with D perhaps matching TRBD1 (5 bases). The germline V gene has CDR1 MGHDK and CDR2 SYGVNS. The CDR3 has 13 residues. With 4 bases removed from V and 5 bases from J, the gap between germline ends came to 11 bases. CDR3 DNA: TGTGCCAGCAGTGCCCCAGGGCCGGAGACCCAGTACTTC. As protein: CASSAPGPETQYF.